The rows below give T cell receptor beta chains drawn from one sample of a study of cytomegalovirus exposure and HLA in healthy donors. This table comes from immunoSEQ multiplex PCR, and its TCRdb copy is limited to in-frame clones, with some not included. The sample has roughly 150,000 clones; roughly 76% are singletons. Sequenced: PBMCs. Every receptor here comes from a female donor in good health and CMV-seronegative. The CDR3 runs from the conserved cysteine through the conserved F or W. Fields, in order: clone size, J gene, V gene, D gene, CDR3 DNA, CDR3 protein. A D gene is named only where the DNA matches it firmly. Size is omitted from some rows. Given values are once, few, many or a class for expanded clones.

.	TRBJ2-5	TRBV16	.	TGTGCCAGCAGCCAGTGGGGCAGGCGGGAGACCCAGTACTTC	CASSQWGRRETQYF
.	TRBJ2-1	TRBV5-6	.	TGTGCCAGCAGCCTACTAGCATCCGCAGACAATGAGCAGTTCTTC	CASSLLASADNEQFF
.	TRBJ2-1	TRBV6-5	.	TGTGCCAGCAGTTACCAGTACTCCTACAATGAGCAGTTCTTC	CASSYQYSYNEQFF
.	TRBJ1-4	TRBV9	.	TGTGCCAGCAGCGCCCACGGGGACACCTCAACTAATGAAAAACTGTTTTTT	CASSAHGDTSTNEKLFF
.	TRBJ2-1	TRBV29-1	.	TGCAGCGTTGAGGGGGAGGATTATGAGCAGTTCTTC	CSVEGEDYEQFF
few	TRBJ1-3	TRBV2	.	TGTGCCAGCAGCGCTAGCGCCGGGGGGAACACCATATATTTT	CASSASAGGNTIYF
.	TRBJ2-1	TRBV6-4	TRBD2	TGTGCCAGCAGTGACTCGAGCGCGGGAGGGGCGGATGAGCAGTTCTTC	CASSDSSAGGADEQFF
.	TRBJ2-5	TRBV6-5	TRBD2	TGTGCCAGCAGTTTAGCGGGAGGGCGAGGGGAGACCCAGTACTTC	CASSLAGGRGETQYF
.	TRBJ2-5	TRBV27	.	TGTGCCAGCAGTTTTAGAGCTCGCGAGACCCAGTACTTC	CASSFRARETQYF
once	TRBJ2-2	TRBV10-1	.	TGCGCCAGCCGACGAGGGACAAGAAAAAACACCGGGGAGCTGTTTTTT	CASRRGTRKNTGELFF
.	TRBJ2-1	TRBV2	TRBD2	TGTGCCAGCACTTTGATTAGCGGGAGTTCCTACAATGAGCAGTTCTTC	CASTLISGSSYNEQFF
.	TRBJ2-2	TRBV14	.	TGTGCCAGCAGCCAGGGGCCGAACACCGGGGAGCTGTTTTTT	CASSQGPNTGELFF
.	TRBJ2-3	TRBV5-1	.	TGCGCCAGCAGCTTCTTTGGCCCTGGAGATACGCAGTATTTT	CASSFFGPGDTQYF
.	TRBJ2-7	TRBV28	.	TGTGCCAGCAGTTGGGGGACAGGACTAGATGGCGAGCAGTACTTC	CASSWGTGLDGEQYF
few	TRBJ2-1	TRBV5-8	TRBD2	TGTGCCAGCGGGACTAGCGGGCACTACAATGAGCAGTTCTTC	CASGTSGHYNEQFF
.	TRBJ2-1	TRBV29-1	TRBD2	TGCAGCGTTGTGGTCCAGCGGGAGCTCCTACAGTTCTTC	CSVVVQRELLQFF
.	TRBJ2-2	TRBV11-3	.	TGTGCCAGCAGCCCAGGGACACCCACCGGGGAGCTGTTTTTT	CASSPGTPTGELFF
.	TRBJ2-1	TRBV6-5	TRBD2	TGTGCCAGCAGTTACTCGTTTAGCGGGAGGTACAATGAGCAGTTCTTC	CASSYSFSGRYNEQFF
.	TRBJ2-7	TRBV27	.	TGTGCCAGCAGTTTGGAAGGGGCTTACGAGCAGTACTTC	CASSLEGAYEQYF
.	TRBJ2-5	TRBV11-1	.	TGTGCCAGCAGCTTAGCTGACAGGAGAGAGACCCAGTACTTC	CASSLADRRETQYF
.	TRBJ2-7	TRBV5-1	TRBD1	TGCGCCAGCAGCCCTGGACAGGGGTACTACGAGCAGTACTTC	CASSPGQGYYEQYF
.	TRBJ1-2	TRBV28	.	TGTGCCAGCAGCCCGCCCCCAGGGGCTAACTATGGCTACACCTTC	CASSPPPGANYGYTF
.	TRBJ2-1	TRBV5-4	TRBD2	TGTGCCAGCAGCTTGGTTGCGGGAGGACAGTTCTTC	CASSLVAGGQFF
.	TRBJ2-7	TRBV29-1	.	TGCAGCGTCGGTCATGACAGGACCCTCTACGAGCAGTACTTC	CSVGHDRTLYEQYF
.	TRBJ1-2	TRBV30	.	TGTGCCTGGAGTGTACCGGGAGCTAACTATGGCTACACCTTC	CAWSVPGANYGYTF
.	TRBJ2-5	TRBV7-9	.	TGTGCCAGCAGCCCAATTAGACAGGCTCAAGAGACCCAGTACTTC	CASSPIRQAQETQYF
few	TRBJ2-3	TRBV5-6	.	TGTGCCAGCAGCCGTCAGGGGTCAGATACGCAGTATTTT	CASSRQGSDTQYF
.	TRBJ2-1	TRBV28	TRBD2	TGTGCCAGCAGCCCGGGGGGTGTGGGCACCATTATAGAGCAGTTCTTC	CASSPGGVGTIIEQFF
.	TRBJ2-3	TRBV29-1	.	TGCAGCGCCCGAAGGGCAGGGGAGGATACGCAGTATTTT	CSARRAGEDTQYF
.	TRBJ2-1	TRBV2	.	TGTGCCAGCAGCAACCCTTCACACGAGCAGTTCTTC	CASSNPSHEQFF
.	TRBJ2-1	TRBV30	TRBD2	TGTGCCTGGGCTAGCGGGGTTTACAATGAGCAGTTCTTC	CAWASGVYNEQFF
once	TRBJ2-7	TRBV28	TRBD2	TGTGCCAGCAGCCTCGGGACTAGCGGAAGCTACGAGCAGTACTTC	CASSLGTSGSYEQYF
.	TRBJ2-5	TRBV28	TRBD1	TGTGCCAGCACGCGGGACAGGGAAGGGGAGACCCAGTACTTC	CASTRDREGETQYF
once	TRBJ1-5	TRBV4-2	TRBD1	TGTGCCAGCAGCCAAGATTTGGGGACAGGGAATCAGCCCCAGCATTTT	CASSQDLGTGNQPQHF
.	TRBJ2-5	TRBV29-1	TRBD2	TGCAGCGTTGAAGGGGCGGGAGAAGAGACCCAGTACTTC	CSVEGAGEETQYF
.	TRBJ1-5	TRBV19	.	TGTGCCAGTAAAGGGGGTCGCAATCAGCCCCAGCATTTT	CASKGGRNQPQHF
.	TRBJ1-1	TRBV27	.	TGTGCCAGCAGTTTTTTGGGGAGCACTGAAGCTTTCTTT	CASSFLGSTEAFF
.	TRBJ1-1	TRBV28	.	TGTGCCAGCATCTCGGGGGGATTGACTGAAGCTTTCTTT	CASISGGLTEAFF
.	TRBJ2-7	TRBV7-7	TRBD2	TGTGCTAGCAGCTTAGGCCCTAGCGGGAGTTACGAGCAGTACTTC	CASSLGPSGSYEQYF
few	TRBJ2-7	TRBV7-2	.	TGTGCCAGCAGCCCAAACTACCTGAGCTCCTACGAGCAGTACTTC	CASSPNYLSSYEQYF
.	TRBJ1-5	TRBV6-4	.	TGTGCCAGCAGTGACCCATATCAGCCCCAGCATTTT	CASSDPYQPQHF
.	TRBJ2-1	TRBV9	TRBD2	TGTGCCAGCAGCCTCGTAGCGGGAGCATCCTACAATGAGCAGTTCTTC	CASSLVAGASYNEQFF
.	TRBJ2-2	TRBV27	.	TGTGCCAGCAGTTTATCGATAACTAGGCCTAGACCGAACACCGGGGAGCTGTTTTTT	CASSLSITRPRPNTGELFF
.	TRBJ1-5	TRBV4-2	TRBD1	TGTGCCAGCAGTAGCCAGGGGGATCAGCCCCAGCATTTT	CASSSQGDQPQHF
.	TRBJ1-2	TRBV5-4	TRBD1	TGTGCCAGCAGCTCGACAGGGGTCTATGGCTACACCTTC	CASSSTGVYGYTF
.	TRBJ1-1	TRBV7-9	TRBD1	TGTGCCAGCAGACAGGGGGTTAGCACTGAAGCTTTCTTT	CASRQGVSTEAFF
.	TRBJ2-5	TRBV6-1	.	TGTGCCAGCAGCAAGGGACTCCAAGAGACCCAGTACTTC	CASSKGLQETQYF
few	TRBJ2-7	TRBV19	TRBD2	TGTGCCAGTAGCAGCGGGAGAGGGACCTACGAGCAGTACTTC	CASSSGRGTYEQYF
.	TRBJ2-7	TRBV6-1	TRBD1	TGTGCCAGCAGTATTTCGGACAGGGGGCTCTACGAGCAGTACTTC	CASSISDRGLYEQYF
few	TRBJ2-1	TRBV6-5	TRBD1	TGTGCCAGCAGTGTACAGGGGGATGAGCAGTTCTTC	CASSVQGDEQFF
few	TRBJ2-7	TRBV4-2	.	TGTGCCAGCAGCCAAGAGGGGGGTGAGGGGTTCTACGAGCAGTACTTC	CASSQEGGEGFYEQYF
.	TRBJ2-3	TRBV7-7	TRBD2	TGTGCTAGCAGCCCAGGACTAGCAGCTAGCACAGATACGCAGTATTTT	CASSPGLAASTDTQYF
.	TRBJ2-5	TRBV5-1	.	TGCGCCAGCATCCGACAGCCCCAAGAGACCCAGTACTTC	CASIRQPQETQYF
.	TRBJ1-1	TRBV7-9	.	TGTGCCAGCAGCTTACTGGCAAGTAACACTGAAGCTTTCTTT	CASSLLASNTEAFF
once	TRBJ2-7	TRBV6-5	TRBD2	TGTGCCAGCACCGCCGGGACTAGCGGGAGAAGGGAGCAGTACTTC	CASTAGTSGRREQYF
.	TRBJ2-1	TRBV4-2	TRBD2	TGTGCCAGCAGCCCCATGACTAGCGGGAGAACAGATGAGCAGTTCTTC	CASSPMTSGRTDEQFF
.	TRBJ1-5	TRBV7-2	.	TGTGCCAGCAGCCTTAATAGCAATCAGCCCCAGCATTTT	CASSLNSNQPQHF
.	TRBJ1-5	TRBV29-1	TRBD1	TGCAGCGTTCGATATGGACAGGGCCTCAATCAGCCCCAGCATTTT	CSVRYGQGLNQPQHF
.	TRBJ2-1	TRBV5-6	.	TGTGCCAGCAGCTTGCAGGGGGGTGAGCAGTTCTTC	CASSLQGGEQFF
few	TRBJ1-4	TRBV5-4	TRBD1	TGTGCCAGCAGCCTTCGTCCGACAGGGGCCCGTGAAAAACTGTTTTTT	CASSLRPTGAREKLFF